The clone carrying this T cell receptor beta chain was counted at least ten times. This sample was included in a study of T cell clonality in common variable immunodeficiency. Repertoires were generated with immunoSEQ multiplex PCR, while TCRdb's copy carries only in-frame clones and drops some. The sample contains 44,000 or so clones, none of them singletons. Sequences were obtained from peripheral blood mononuclear cells. The clonotype originates from a person aged 18 to 70 in good health.

The CDR3 sequence is CASSFGTGDNSPLHF. The CDR3 DNA, read in part, is TGTGCCAGCAGCTTCGGGACAGGGGATAATTCACCC. The V call is TRBV11-3, the J call TRBJ1-6; 10 bases line up with TRBD1. The CDR3 extends 3 residues past the end of the read, so its final part is completed from the germline J gene. The germline CDR1 and CDR2 sequences are SGHNT and YENEEA. Trimming removed 3 bases from V and 5 bases from J; junction bases left unmatched: 1. CDR3 length equals 15 residues.